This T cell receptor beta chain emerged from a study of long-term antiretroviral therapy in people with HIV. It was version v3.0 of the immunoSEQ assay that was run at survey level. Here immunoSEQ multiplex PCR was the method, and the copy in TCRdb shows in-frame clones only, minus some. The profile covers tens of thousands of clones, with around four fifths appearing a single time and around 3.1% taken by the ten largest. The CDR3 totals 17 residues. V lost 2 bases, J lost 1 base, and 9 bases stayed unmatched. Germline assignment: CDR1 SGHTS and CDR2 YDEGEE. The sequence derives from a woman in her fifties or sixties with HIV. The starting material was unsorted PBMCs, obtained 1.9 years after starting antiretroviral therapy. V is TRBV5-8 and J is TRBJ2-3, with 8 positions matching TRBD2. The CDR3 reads CASSLLYGGDRTDTQYF. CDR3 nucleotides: TGTGCCAGCAGCTTACTTTACGGGGGGGATCGCACAGATACGCAGTATTTT.